The 3 T cell receptor beta chains below come from one sample, sequenced in a study of human T cells and chemical hapten exposure. TCRdb ran MiXCR on the RACE reads and lists one entry per CDR3 protein. The sample records 85,000 to 100,000 distinct CDR3 sequences, about 28% being singletons. The time point here: patch test 3, about 24 weeks after DPC sensitization. Treatment defined: therapeutic diphenylcyclopropenone sensitization with weekly scalp DPC. Specimen: whole blood, collected in connection with sensitization to the hapten diphenylcyclopropenone (DPC). The receptor set was obtained from a man aged 40-49 years with alopecia areata. Some clones in this sample may be carry-over from other donors' samples.

In this sample, this clonotype turned up a few times. The rearrangement uses TRBV7-3 and TRBJ2-3; 12 positions match TRBD2. The CDR3 is 21 residues long. Trimming cost V 1 base and J 1 base; bases outside gene matches: 15. Germline V gene lookup returns CDR1 SGHTA and CDR2 FQGTGA. The CDR3 reads CASSLKAGNPGTSGRTDTQYF. The CDR3 coding sequence is TGTGCCAGCAGCTTAAAGGCCGGCAACCCCGGGACTAGCGGGCGCACAGATACGCAGTATTTT.

CDR3 in amino acids: CATPDIRSDRGYYGYTF. The DNA for the CDR3 is TGTGCCACCCCCGATATCCGGTCGGACCGAGGCTACTATGGCTACACCTTC. The rearrangement joins TRBV7-9 to TRBJ1-2; D remains ambiguous. The CDR3 totals 17 residues. Trimming left V 10 bases short and J 3 bases short, with 27 bases between. Germline V gene lookup returns CDR1 SEHNR and CDR2 FQNEAQ (reference sequence).

This sequence joins TRBV7-6 and TRBJ2-1, with 9 nucleotides matching TRBD2. The germline V gene has CDR1 SGHVS and CDR2 FNYEAQ. This CDR3 spans 15 amino acids. The ends lost 4 bases at V and 9 bases at J; junction bases unmatched: 10. CDR3 nucleotides: TGTGCCAGCAGCTCAACCGGGACTAGCTTCGGTGAGCAGTTCTTC. It encodes CASSSTGTSFGEQFF.